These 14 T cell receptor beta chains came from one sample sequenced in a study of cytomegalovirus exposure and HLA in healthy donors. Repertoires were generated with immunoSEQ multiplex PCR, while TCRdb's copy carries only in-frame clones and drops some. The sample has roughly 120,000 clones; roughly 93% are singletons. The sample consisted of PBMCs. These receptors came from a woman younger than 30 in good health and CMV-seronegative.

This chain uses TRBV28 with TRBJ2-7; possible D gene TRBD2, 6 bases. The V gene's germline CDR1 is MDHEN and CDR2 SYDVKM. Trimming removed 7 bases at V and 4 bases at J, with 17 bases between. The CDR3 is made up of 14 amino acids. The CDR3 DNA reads TGTGCCAGCACCGCTTCGGGGGTTATGTACGAGCAGTACTTC. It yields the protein CASTASGVMYEQYF.

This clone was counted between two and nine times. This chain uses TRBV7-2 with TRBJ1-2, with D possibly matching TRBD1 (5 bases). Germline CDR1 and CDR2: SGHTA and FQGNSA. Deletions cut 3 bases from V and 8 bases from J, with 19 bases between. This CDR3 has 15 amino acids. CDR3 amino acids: CASSFPPAWGGGYTF. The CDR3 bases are TGTGCCAGCAGCTTTCCTCCCGCGTGGGGGGGAGGCTACACCTTC.

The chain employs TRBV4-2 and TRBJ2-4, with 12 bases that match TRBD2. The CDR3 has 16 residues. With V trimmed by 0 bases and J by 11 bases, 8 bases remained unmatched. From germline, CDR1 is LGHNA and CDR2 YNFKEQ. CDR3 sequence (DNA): TGTGCCAGCAGCCAAGAAGTTCAGGCTAGCGGGAGGGTTCAGTACTTC. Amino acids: CASSQEVQASGRVQYF.

CDR3 sequence: CASRGTSSGFF. The CDR3 coding sequence is TGTGCCAGCAGAGGGACTAGTTCCGGGTTCTTC. The chain combines TRBV6-1 with TRBJ2-1; the match to TRBD2 covers 8 bases. J gave up 15 bases and V 6 bases, and 7 bases lay outside the gene matches. In germline, CDR1 is MNHNS, CDR2 SASEGT. The CDR3 runs 11 residues.

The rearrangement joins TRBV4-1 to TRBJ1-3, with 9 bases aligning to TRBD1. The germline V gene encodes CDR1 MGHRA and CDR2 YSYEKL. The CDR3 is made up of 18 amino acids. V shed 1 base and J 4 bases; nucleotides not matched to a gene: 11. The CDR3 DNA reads TGCGCCAGCAGCCAAGGTGCCCGGGGACAGGGAATCGGAAACACCATATATTTT. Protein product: CASSQGARGQGIGNTIYF.

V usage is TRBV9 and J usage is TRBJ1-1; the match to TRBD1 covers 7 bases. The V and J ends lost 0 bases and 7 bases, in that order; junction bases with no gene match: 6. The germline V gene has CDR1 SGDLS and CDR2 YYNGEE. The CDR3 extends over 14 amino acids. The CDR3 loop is CASSVVEGASEAFF. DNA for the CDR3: TGTGCCAGCAGCGTAGTAGAGGGGGCCAGTGAAGCTTTCTTT.

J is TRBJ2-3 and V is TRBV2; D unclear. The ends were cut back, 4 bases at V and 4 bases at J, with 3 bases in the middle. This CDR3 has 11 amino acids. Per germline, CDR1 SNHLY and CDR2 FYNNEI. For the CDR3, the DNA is TGTGCCAGCAGTGGGCCAGATACGCAGTATTTT. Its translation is CASSGPDTQYF.

CDR3 nucleotides: TGCGCCAGCAGGAGGGGACTAGCGGCGAACACCGGGGAGCTGTTTTTT. It codes for CASRRGLAANTGELFF. The chain recombines TRBV5-1 with TRBJ2-2; TRBD2 matches 11 bases. CDR3 length equals 16 residues. V lost 5 bases to trimming and J lost 0 bases; unmatched junction nucleotides: 3. Germline lookup yields CDR1 SGHRS and CDR2 YFSETQ.

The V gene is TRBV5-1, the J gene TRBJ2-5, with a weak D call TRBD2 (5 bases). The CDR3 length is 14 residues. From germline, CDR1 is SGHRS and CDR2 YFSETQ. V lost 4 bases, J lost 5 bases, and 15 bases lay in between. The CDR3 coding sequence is TGCGCCAGCAGCCCGGGAACGGCGTTGGAGACCCAGTACTTC. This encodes CASSPGTALETQYF.

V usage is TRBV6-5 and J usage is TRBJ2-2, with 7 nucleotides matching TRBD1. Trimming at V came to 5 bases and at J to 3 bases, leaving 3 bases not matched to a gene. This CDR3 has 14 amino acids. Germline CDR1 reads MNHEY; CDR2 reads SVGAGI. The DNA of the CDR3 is TGTGCCAGCAGTCGACAGGGATACACCGGGGAGCTGTTTTTT. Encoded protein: CASSRQGYTGELFF.

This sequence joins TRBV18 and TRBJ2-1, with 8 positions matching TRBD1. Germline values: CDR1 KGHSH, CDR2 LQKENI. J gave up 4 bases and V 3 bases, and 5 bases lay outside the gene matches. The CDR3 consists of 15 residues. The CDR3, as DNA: TGTGCCAGCTCACCCGGACAGGGTTGGTACAATGAGCAGTTCTTC. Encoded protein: CASSPGQGWYNEQFF. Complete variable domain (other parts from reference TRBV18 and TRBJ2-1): NAGVMQNPRHLVRRRGQEARLRCSPMKGHSHVYWYRQLPEEGLKFMVYLQKENIIDESGMPKERFSAEFPKEGPSILRIQQVVRGDSAAYFCASSPGQGWYNEQFFGPGTRLTVL.

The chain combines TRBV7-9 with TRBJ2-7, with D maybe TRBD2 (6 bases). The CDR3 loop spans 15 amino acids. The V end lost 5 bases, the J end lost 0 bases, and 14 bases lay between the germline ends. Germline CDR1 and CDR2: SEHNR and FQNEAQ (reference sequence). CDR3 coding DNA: TGTGCCAGCAGCCTAGGGCGGGATTTCTCCTACGAGCAGTACTTC. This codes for CASSLGRDFSYEQYF.

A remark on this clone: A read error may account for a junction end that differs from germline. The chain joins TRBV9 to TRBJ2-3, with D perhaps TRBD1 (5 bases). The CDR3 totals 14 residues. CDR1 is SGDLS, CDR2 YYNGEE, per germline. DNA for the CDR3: TGTGCCAGCAGCGTGGACAAAAGCACAGGTACGCAGTATTTT. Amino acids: CASSVDKSTGTQYF.

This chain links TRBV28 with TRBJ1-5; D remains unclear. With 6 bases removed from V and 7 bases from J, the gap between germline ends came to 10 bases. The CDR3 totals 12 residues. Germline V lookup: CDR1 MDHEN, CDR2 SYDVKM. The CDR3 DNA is TGTGCCAGCAGCAAGGACTCGCAGCCCCAGCATTTT. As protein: CASSKDSQPQHF.